Shown below are 18 T cell receptor beta chains from a single sample sequenced in a study of blood T cell repertoires in COVID-19. Data came from immunoSEQ multiplex PCR; TCRdb stores just in-frame clones and leaves some out. The table includes about 160,000 clones, roughly 88% detected once. Sequenced input: peripheral blood. The source is a woman older than 75 with active or convalescent COVID-19.

This chain uses TRBV2 with TRBJ1-2; TRBD1 matches 8 bases. The germline gives CDR1 SNHLY, CDR2 FYNNEI. With 5 bases clipped from V and 6 bases from J, the junction kept 14 bases outside the gene matches. The CDR3 runs to 16 residues. The CDR3 sequence: CASSSGTGRGADGYTF. The CDR3 region has the DNA TGTGCCAGCAGTTCCGGGACAGGCAGAGGTGCGGATGGCTACACCTTC.

This chain connects TRBV18 to TRBJ2-4; D perhaps matches TRBD1 (5 bases). CDR1 is KGHSH, CDR2 LQKENI, per germline. The CDR3 is 18 amino acids. The ends were cut back, 2 bases at V and 0 bases at J, with 17 bases in the middle. Written as DNA, the CDR3 is TGTGCCAGCTCACCATACTTACTGGACACTTTAGCCAAAAACATTCAGTACTTC. Protein: CASSPYLLDTLAKNIQYF.

The chain is built from TRBV6-6 and TRBJ1-6; 9 bases are shared with TRBD1. Losses at the gene ends were 0 bases for V and 7 bases for J; bases not matched to a gene: 1. Germline loops: CDR1 MNHNY, CDR2 SVGAGI (reference sequence). The length of the CDR3 is 15 residues. CDR3 DNA sequence: TGTGCCAGCAGTTACTCGGGGACAGGGAATTCACCCCTCCACTTT. Translating it yields CASSYSGTGNSPLHF.

Regarding this clone: The same CDR3 is also encoded by other DNA sequences in this sample. The rearrangement joins TRBV7-2 to TRBJ2-7; the D gene is possibly TRBD2 (6 bases). The CDR3 runs to 15 residues. Germline V gene lookup returns CDR1 SGHTA and CDR2 FQGNSA. Trimming took off 0 bases at V and 2 bases at J, with 11 bases between the two ends. Here the CDR3 reads CASSLAGGPTYEQYF. The CDR3 nucleotides read TGTGCCAGCAGCTTAGCGGGGGGACCGACCTACGAGCAGTACTTC.

The chain joins TRBV11-2 to TRBJ2-1, with D uncertain. The CDR3 runs 12 residues. Trimming removed 5 bases from V and 4 bases from J, with 6 bases in between. CDR1 is SGHAT, CDR2 FQNNGV, per germline. The CDR3 region is CASSLYYNEQFF. DNA for the CDR3: TGTGCCAGCAGCCTTTATTACAATGAGCAGTTCTTC.

The rearrangement joins TRBV6-5 to TRBJ1-1; D is unclear. The CDR3 covers 15 residues. From germline, CDR1 is MNHEY and CDR2 SVGAGI. Trimming pared 4 bases from V and 6 bases from J, leaving 18 bases between. CDR3 region: CASSSAAGFRPEAFF. DNA of the CDR3: TGTGCCAGCAGTTCTGCCGCGGGCTTTAGGCCTGAAGCTTTCTTT.

V is TRBV3-1 (or the pseudogene TRBV3-2) and J is TRBJ2-1; a weak D match, TRBD1 (6 bases). CDR3 length equals 14 residues. Germline lookup yields CDR1 LGHDT and CDR2 YNNKEL (reference sequence). Trimming took off 3 bases at V and 4 bases at J, with 10 bases between the two ends. The CDR3, as DNA: TGTGCCAGCAGCCACAGGGGCCAATACAATGAGCAGTTCTTC. Its translation: CASSHRGQYNEQFF.

The chain joins TRBV5-1 to TRBJ2-5; TRBD2 matches 9 bases. CDR1 is SGHRS and CDR2 is YFSETQ in the germline V gene. The ends lost 7 bases at V and 2 bases at J; junction bases unmatched: 15. This CDR3 comprises 17 residues. The chain's CDR3 is CASALQRGVVGQETQYF. In DNA, the CDR3 is TGCGCCAGCGCGCTCCAGCGGGGGGTGGTTGGACAAGAGACCCAGTACTTC.

This chain uses TRBV11-3 with TRBJ1-1; D remains unclear. The CDR3 length is 13 residues. Germline CDR1 and CDR2: SGHNT and YENEEA. Trimming pared 6 bases from V and 8 bases from J, leaving 16 bases between. CDR3 in amino acids: CASRYPGSGEAFF. The CDR3 DNA reads as TGTGCCAGCAGATACCCGGGGAGCGGGGAAGCTTTCTTT.

In its sample, this clone was seen once. The CDR3 DNA sequence: TGTGCCAGCAGCTTAGTAGGGGGACAGAATTCACCCCTCCACTTT. Residues: CASSLVGGQNSPLHF. V is TRBV7-2 and J is TRBJ1-6; 7 bases fit TRBD1. Germline loops: CDR1 SGHTA, CDR2 FQGNSA. CDR3 size: 15 residues. The J segment lost 7 bases and the V segment lost 1 base, leaving 4 bases of the junction unmatched.

V and J are TRBV19 and TRBJ1-5; perhaps TRBD1 as D (6 bases). The V gene's germline CDR1 is LNHDA and CDR2 SQIVND (reference sequence). The V gene lost 5 bases and the J gene lost 0 bases, with 11 bases spanning the gap. CDR3 length: 15 amino acids. The CDR3 nucleotides are TGTGCCAGTAGTGCCCAACAGGGTAGCAATCAGCCCCAGCATTTT. Amino acid sequence: CASSAQQGSNQPQHF.

V gene TRBV6-2 or TRBV6-3 combines with J gene TRBJ1-1, with a weak D call TRBD1 (5 bases). Between the trimmed V and J ends, which lost 1 base and 1 base, there was a span of 13 bases. This CDR3 contains 16 residues. Germline values: CDR1 MNHEY, CDR2 SVGEGT. This chain's CDR3 is CASSYWQGLPNTEAFF. The CDR3 nucleotides are TGTGCCAGCAGTTACTGGCAGGGCTTACCGAACACTGAAGCTTTCTTT.

The chain carries TRBV6-6 and TRBJ1-6; D gene ambiguous. This CDR3 spans 14 amino acids. In germline, CDR1 is MNHNY, CDR2 SVGAGI (reference sequence). V was pared by 2 bases and J by 7 bases, with 9 bases between. The CDR3: CASSYAEKNSPLHF. Written as DNA, the CDR3 is TGTGCCAGCAGTTACGCGGAGAAGAATTCACCCCTCCACTTT.

The chain is built from TRBV5-5 and TRBJ2-5, with a possible D match to TRBD2 (5 bases). This CDR3 region has 13 residues. Germline V gene sequence: CDR1 SGHKS, CDR2 YYEKEE (reference sequence). V gave up 4 bases and J gave up 2 bases, with 9 bases separating them. The DNA of the CDR3 is TGTGCCAGCAGCGAGGGCTCACAAGAGACCCAGTACTTC. It is translated as CASSEGSQETQYF.

This chain uses TRBV4-1 with TRBJ1-6; D is undetermined. The CDR3 covers 17 residues. Looked up from germline, CDR1 is MGHRA and CDR2 is YSYEKL. Trimming removed 4 bases at V and 9 bases at J, with 22 bases between. CDR3 sequence (DNA): TGCGCCAGCAGCCCCCAAGAAAGATTGTCAGCGGGTTCACCCCTCCACTTT. This gives the protein CASSPQERLSAGSPLHF.

CDR3 sequence reads: CASSDYSHPGNTIYF. The CDR3 DNA follows: TGTGCCAGCAGCGACTACTCTCATCCCGGAAACACCATATATTTT. This chain links TRBV9 with TRBJ1-3; D ambiguous. Between the trimmed V and J ends, which lost 3 bases and 4 bases, there was a span of 14 bases. This CDR3 spans 15 amino acids. Germline CDR1 is SGDLS and CDR2 is YYNGEE. Drawing the rest from reference TRBV9 and TRBJ1-3, the complete variable domain is DSGVTQTPKHLITATGQRVTLRCSPRSGDLSVYWYQQSLDQGLQFLIQYYNGEERAKGNILERFSAQQFPDLHSELNLSSLELGDSALYFCASSDYSHPGNTIYFGEGSWLTVV.

The chain employs TRBV2 and TRBJ1-6, with 9 bases fitting TRBD1. The CDR3 covers 18 residues. CDR1 and CDR2 (germline): SNHLY, FYNNEI. Trimming removed 7 bases from V and 7 bases from J; junction bases left unmatched: 17. DNA for the CDR3: TGTGCCAGCACTACCCAGGGGAGGACAGGGGTTGGCAATTCACCCCTCCACTTT. Encoded protein: CASTTQGRTGVGNSPLHF.

The rearrangement links TRBV7-2 to TRBJ2-1, with TRBD1 matching 7 bases. This CDR3 region has 13 residues. The germline V gene encodes CDR1 SGHTA and CDR2 FQGNSA. V lost 3 bases and J lost 7; bases outside the gene matches: 3. CDR3 amino acids: CASSFLQGNEQFF. The DNA of the CDR3 is TGTGCCAGCAGCTTTCTACAGGGGAATGAGCAGTTCTTC.